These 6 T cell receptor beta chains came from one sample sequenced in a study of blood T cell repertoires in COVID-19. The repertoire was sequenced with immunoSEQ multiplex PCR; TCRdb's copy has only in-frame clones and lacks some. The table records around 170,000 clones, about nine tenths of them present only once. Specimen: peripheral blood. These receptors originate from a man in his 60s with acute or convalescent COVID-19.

CDR3 sequence (DNA): TGCGCCAGCAGCTTCCAGGGCGAGGGCTACACCTTC. Amino acid sequence: CASSFQGEGYTF. The chain combines TRBV5-1 with TRBJ1-2; a weak D match, TRBD1 (5 bases). This CDR3 spans 12 amino acids. V was shortened by 2 bases and J by 8 bases, with 10 bases between the two germline ends. Looked up from germline, CDR1 is SGHRS and CDR2 is YFSETQ.

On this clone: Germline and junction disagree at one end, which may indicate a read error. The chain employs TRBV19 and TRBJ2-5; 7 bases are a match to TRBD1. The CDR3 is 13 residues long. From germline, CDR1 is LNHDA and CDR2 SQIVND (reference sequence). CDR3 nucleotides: TGTGCCAGTGCCGAAGGGGGCCAAGAGGCCCAGTACTTC. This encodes CASAEGGQEAQYF.

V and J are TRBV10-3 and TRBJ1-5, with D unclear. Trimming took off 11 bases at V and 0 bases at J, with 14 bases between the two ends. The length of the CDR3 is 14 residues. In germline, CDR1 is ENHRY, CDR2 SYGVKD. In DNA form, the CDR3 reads TGTGCCGCGGGTCGTGATGATAGCAATCAGCCCCAGCATTTT. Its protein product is CAAGRDDSNQPQHF.

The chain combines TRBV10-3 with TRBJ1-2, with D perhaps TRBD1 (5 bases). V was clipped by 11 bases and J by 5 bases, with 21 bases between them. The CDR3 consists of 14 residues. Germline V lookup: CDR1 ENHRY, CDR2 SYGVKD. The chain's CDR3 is CASGGDLSLYGYTF. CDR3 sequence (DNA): TGTGCCTCCGGGGGGGACCTTTCCCTTTATGGCTACACCTTC.

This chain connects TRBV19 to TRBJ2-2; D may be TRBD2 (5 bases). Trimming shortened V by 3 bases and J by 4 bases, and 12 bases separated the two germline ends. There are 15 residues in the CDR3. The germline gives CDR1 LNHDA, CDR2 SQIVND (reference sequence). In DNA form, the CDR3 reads TGTGCCAGTAGTATGGACCCCCGGGGCACCGGGGAGCTGTTTTTT. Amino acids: CASSMDPRGTGELFF.

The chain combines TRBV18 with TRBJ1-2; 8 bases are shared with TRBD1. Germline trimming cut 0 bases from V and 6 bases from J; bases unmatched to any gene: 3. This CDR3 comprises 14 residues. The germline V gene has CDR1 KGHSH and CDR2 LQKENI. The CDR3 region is CASSPPGTGDGYTF. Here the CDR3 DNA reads TGTGCCAGCTCACCACCCGGGACAGGCGATGGCTACACCTTC.